This TCR beta chain is drawn from a study of spatial heterogeneity in lung cancer. A note on this clonotype: The junction shows a germline mismatch at one end, possibly a read error.

TCRdb called the 5' RACE reads again in MiXCR, with one record for every CDR3 protein. Of about 38,000 distinct CDR3 sequences detected, 6% to 8% appear once; the ten largest clones hold around 30%. Noted time point: sample taken at primary tumor resection. Whole RNA, which was extracted from tumor, nontumor lung tissue or frozen PBMC, was sequenced without any cell sorting. The source material was PBMCs, sampled at surgery. The clonotype comes from a male donor with early-stage non-small cell lung cancer.

CDR3 region: CTSSLDRNTEAFF. For the CDR3, the DNA is TGCACCAGCAGCTTGGACAGGAACACTGAAGCTTTCTTT. This chain joins TRBV5-1 and TRBJ1-1; maybe TRBD1 (6 bases). Germline lookup yields CDR1 SGHRS and CDR2 YFSETQ. This CDR3 is 13 amino acids long. Combining the CDR3 with reference TRBV5-1 and TRBJ1-1 gives the whole variable domain KAGVTQTPRYLIKTRGQQVTLSCSPISGHRSVSWYQQTPGQGLQFLFEYFSETQRNKGNFPGRFSGRQFSNSRSEMNVSTLELGDSALYLCTSSLDRNTEAFFGQGTRLTVV.